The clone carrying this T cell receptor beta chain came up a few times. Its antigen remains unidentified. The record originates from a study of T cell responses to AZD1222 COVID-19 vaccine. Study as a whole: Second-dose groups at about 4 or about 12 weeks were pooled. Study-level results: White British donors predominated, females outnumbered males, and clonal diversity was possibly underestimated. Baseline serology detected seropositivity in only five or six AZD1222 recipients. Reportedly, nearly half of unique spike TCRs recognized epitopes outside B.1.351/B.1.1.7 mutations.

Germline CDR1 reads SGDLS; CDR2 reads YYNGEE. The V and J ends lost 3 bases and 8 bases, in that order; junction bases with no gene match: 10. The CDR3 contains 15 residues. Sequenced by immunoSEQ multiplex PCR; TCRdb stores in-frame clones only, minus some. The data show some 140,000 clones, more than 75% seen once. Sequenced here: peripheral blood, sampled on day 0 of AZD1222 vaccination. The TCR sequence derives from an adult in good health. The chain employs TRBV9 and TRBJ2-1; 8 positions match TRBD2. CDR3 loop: CASSGTSGPQDEQFF. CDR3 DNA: TGTGCCAGCAGCGGCACTAGCGGACCCCAGGATGAGCAGTTCTTC.